The next 17 T cell receptor beta chains were all read from a single sample in a study of OX40 agonist ivuxolimab in advanced cancers. This table comes from immunoSEQ multiplex PCR, and its TCRdb copy is limited to in-frame clones, with some not included. The profile shows approximately 50,000 clones, roughly nine tenths of them singletons. The starting material was CD4+ or CD8+ T cells sorted from blood, obtained in a trial of the OX40 agonist ivuxolimab. These TCRs come from an adult with an advanced solid tumor such as melanoma, head and neck, liver or kidney cancer.

This clone was seen once. The chain carries TRBV7-9 and TRBJ2-1; 9 nucleotides agree with TRBD2. This CDR3 comprises 15 residues. Germline CDR1 is SEHNR and CDR2 is FQNEAQ (reference sequence). J lost 3 bases, V lost 2 bases, and 2 bases had no gene match. The CDR3 here is CASSLQLAGYNEQFF. DNA of the CDR3: TGTGCCAGCAGCTTACAACTAGCGGGCTACAATGAGCAGTTCTTC.

The gene calls are TRBV6-1 and TRBJ1-5, with D uncertain. The CDR3 consists of 16 residues. The germline V gene has CDR1 MNHNS and CDR2 SASEGT. Trimming stripped 0 bases from V and 8 bases from J, with 17 bases between. The CDR3 bases are TGTGCCAGCAGTGAAGCGCGAGGGTGGGGAAGAGAGCCCCAGCATTTT. Translated: CASSEARGWGREPQHF.

This sequence joins TRBV5-5 and TRBJ1-1; D uncertain. There are 14 residues in the CDR3. With 4 bases removed from V and 2 bases from J, the gap between germline ends came to 12 bases. Germline V gene data show CDR1 as SGHKS and CDR2 as YYEKEE (reference sequence). The CDR3: CASSLAATNTEAFF. The CDR3, as DNA: TGTGCCAGCAGCCTCGCGGCGACTAACACTGAAGCTTTCTTT.

The rearrangement links TRBV6-5 to TRBJ1-1, with 7 positions matching TRBD1. Trimming removed 6 bases from V and 3 bases from J; junction bases left unmatched: 4. The CDR3 totals 13 residues. The germline gives CDR1 MNHEY, CDR2 SVGAGI. CDR3 protein: CASSRDRDTEAFF. The CDR3 bases are TGTGCCAGCAGCCGTGACAGGGACACTGAAGCTTTCTTT.

J is TRBJ2-7 and V is TRBV6-5; D gene unclear. Trimming removed 4 bases from V and 6 bases from J, with 19 bases in between. Germline lookup yields CDR1 MNHEY and CDR2 SVGAGI. The CDR3 covers 15 residues. The CDR3 sequence: CASSSGSGGLFEQYF. The CDR3 DNA is TGTGCCAGCAGTTCCGGGTCCGGTGGGCTCTTCGAGCAGTACTTC.

V is TRBV7-2 and J is TRBJ1-1; unclear D gene. The CDR3 extends over 14 amino acids. V was trimmed by 1 base and J by 4 bases, leaving 10 bases between them. From germline, CDR1 is SGHTA and CDR2 FQGNSA. The CDR3, as DNA: TGTGCCAGCAGCTTAGTGTTGGAGGGCACTGAAGCTTTCTTT. This codes for CASSLVLEGTEAFF. Full variable domain (rest looked up from reference TRBV7-2 and TRBJ1-1): GAGVSQSPSNKVTEKGKDVELRCDPISGHTALYWYRQSLGQGLEFLIYFQGNSAPDKSGLPSDRFSAERTGGSVSTLTIQRTQQEDSAVYLCASSLVLEGTEAFFGQGTRLTVV.

The CDR3 loop is CASTYRGGVNYGYTF. The CDR3 nucleotides are TGTGCCAGCACCTATCGGGGGGGTGTTAACTATGGCTACACCTTC. J is TRBJ1-2 and V is TRBV7-2, with D maybe TRBD1 (5 bases). The germline V gene encodes CDR1 SGHTA and CDR2 FQGNSA. This CDR3 has 15 residues. V lost 7 bases to trimming and J lost 1 base, with 16 bases between them.

The chain couples TRBV18 to TRBJ2-5; 7 nucleotides align to TRBD2. Germline-derived CDR1 and CDR2 are KGHSH and LQKENI. This CDR3 has 15 amino acids. V was pared by 3 bases and J by 4 bases, with 8 bases of the junction left unmatched. The CDR3 protein is CASSPPAQRGETQYF. Here the CDR3 DNA reads TGTGCCAGCTCACCTCCGGCTCAGCGGGGAGAGACCCAGTACTTC.

This clone occurred once. The gene calls are TRBV29-1 and TRBJ2-5; 10 bases are shared with TRBD1. This CDR3 spans 14 amino acids. The germline V gene has CDR1 SQVTM and CDR2 ANQGSEA. Germline trimming cut 6 bases from V and 4 bases from J; bases unmatched to any gene: 8. For the CDR3, the DNA is TGCAGCGTGGATAGACAGGGGGCGAGAGAGACCCAGTACTTC. It specifies CSVDRQGARETQYF. Together with reference TRBV29-1 and TRBJ2-5, the CDR3 gives the full variable domain: SAVISQKPSRDICQRGTSLTIQCQVDSQVTMMFWYRQQPGQSLTLIATANQGSEATYESGFVIDKFPISRPNLTFSTLTVSNMSPEDSSIYLCSVDRQGARETQYFGPGTRLLVL.

Written as DNA, the CDR3 is TGCGCCAGCAGCCCTCTCGGGGTGTTAGCTACAGATACGCAGTATTTT. This sequence encodes CASSPLGVLATDTQYF. The chain employs TRBV5-1 and TRBJ2-3, with D perhaps TRBD2 (5 bases). CDR3 size: 16 residues. Germline V lookup: CDR1 SGHRS, CDR2 YFSETQ. Trimming left V 4 bases short and J 3 bases short, with 18 bases between.

Comments on this clone: Relative to the germline gene, one junction end is altered; a read error may explain this. The genes are TRBV7-7 and TRBJ2-5, with D perhaps TRBD1 (5 bases). Per the germline V gene, CDR1 is SSHAT and CDR2 is FNYEAQ (reference sequence). CDR3 length equals 13 residues. In DNA, the CDR3 is TGTGCTAGCAGCTTAGCAGGGTCGGAGACCCAGTACTTC. Protein: CASSLAGSETQYF.

This clone was detected once. The genes are TRBV14 and TRBJ2-1; D uncertain. V lost 4 bases and J lost 9, with 10 bases in between. The CDR3 sequence is 12 residues long. Looked up from germline, CDR1 is SGHDN and CDR2 is FVKESK. DNA of the CDR3: TGTGCCAGCAGCCGTCCCGGAAGTGAGCAGTTCTTC. Translating gives CASSRPGSEQFF.

V usage is TRBV28 and J usage is TRBJ2-3; D is ambiguous. The CDR3 sequence is 13 residues long. Between the trimmed V and J ends, which lost 2 bases and 4 bases, there was a span of 7 bases. In germline, CDR1 is MDHEN, CDR2 SYDVKM. The CDR3 DNA is TGTGCCAGCAGTTTAGGACCCCCAGATACGCAGTATTTT. The encoded protein is CASSLGPPDTQYF. The variable domain in full, completed from reference TRBV28 and TRBJ2-3, reads DVKVTQSSRYLVKRTGEKVFLECVQDMDHENMFWYRQDPGLGLRLIYFSYDVKMKEKGDIPEGYSVSREKKERFSLILESASTNQTSMYLCASSLGPPDTQYFGPGTRLTVL.

The genes are TRBV7-2 and TRBJ2-3, with 9 bases aligning to TRBD1. The junction had 5 bases not matched to a gene; V was cut back by 5 bases and J by 5 bases. The CDR3 is made up of 14 amino acids. Germline V CDR1 and CDR2: SGHTA, FQGNSA. The CDR3 reads CASSLGQGIDTQYF. CDR3 coding DNA: TGTGCCAGCAGCCTGGGACAGGGTATAGATACGCAGTATTTT.

The chain recombines TRBV2 with TRBJ1-2; D is unresolved. CDR1 is SNHLY and CDR2 is FYNNEI in the germline V gene. This CDR3 has 13 amino acids. Trimming pared 7 bases from V and 6 bases from J, leaving 15 bases between. The CDR3: CASTLGRVDGYTF. CDR3 nucleotides: TGTGCCAGCACCCTGGGGAGGGTAGATGGCTACACCTTC.

Only one count was recorded for this clone. The V call is TRBV7-3, the J call TRBJ2-2; D perhaps matches TRBD1 (5 bases). The ends were cut back, 5 bases at V and 5 bases at J, with 18 bases in the middle. There are 16 residues in the CDR3. The germline CDR1 and CDR2 sequences are SGHTA and FQGTGA. This CDR3 reads CASSPRKGSRTGELFF. The CDR3 DNA is TGTGCCAGCAGCCCCAGAAAGGGGTCCCGGACCGGGGAGCTGTTTTTT.

The chain combines TRBV9 with TRBJ2-5; 8 bases agree with TRBD2. The CDR3 is 16 amino acids. From germline, CDR1 is SGDLS and CDR2 YYNGEE. V was clipped by 0 bases and J by 1 base; unmatched bases: 5. The CDR3 loop is CASSVGAGGAQETQYF. The CDR3 DNA sequence: TGTGCCAGCAGCGTAGGGGCCGGGGGGGCCCAAGAGACCCAGTACTTC.